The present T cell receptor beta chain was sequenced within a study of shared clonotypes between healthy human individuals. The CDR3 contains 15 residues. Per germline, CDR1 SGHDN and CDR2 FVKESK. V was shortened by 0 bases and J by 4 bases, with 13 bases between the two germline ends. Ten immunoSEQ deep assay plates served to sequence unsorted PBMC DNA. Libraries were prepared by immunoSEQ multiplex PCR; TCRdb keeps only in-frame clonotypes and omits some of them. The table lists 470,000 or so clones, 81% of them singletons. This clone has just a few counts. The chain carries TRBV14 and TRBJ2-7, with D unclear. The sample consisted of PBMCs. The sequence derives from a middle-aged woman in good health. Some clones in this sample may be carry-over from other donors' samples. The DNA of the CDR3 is TGTGCCAGCAGCCAAGAAGCTGGATTCGGGTACGAGCAGTACTTC. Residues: CASSQEAGFGYEQYF.